These 3 T cell receptor beta chains were all obtained from the same sample, sequenced in a study of response to subunit inactivated influenza vaccine. In TCRdb, the RT-PCR reads were re-called with MiXCR into one record per CDR3 protein. The sample holds roughly 710,000 distinct CDR3 sequences, 12% to 15% seen once. The sequenced sample was PBMCs from blood, obtained 14 to 15 days before vaccination. These receptors were obtained from a man aged 45-60 years who received an inactivated influenza vaccine.

The J gene is TRBJ2-1, the V gene TRBV7-2, with TRBD1 identical over 9 bases. V gave up 4 bases and J gave up 4 bases; unmatched junction bases: 5. Germline assignment: CDR1 SGHTA and CDR2 FQGNSA. This CDR3 has 15 residues. The DNA for the CDR3 is TGTGCCAGCAGCTCCGACAGGGGGGTATACAATGAGCAGTTCTTC. It encodes CASSSDRGVYNEQFF.

This chain connects TRBV29-1 to TRBJ2-3; D not resolved. From germline, CDR1 is SQVTM and CDR2 ANQGSEA. This CDR3 region has 15 residues. V lost 0 bases to trimming and J lost 4 bases, with 14 bases between them. The chain's CDR3 is CSVEDALVVADTQYF. The CDR3 DNA follows: TGCAGCGTTGAAGATGCGCTAGTGGTCGCAGATACGCAGTATTTT.

This clonotype has only a few counts. This sequence joins TRBV12-3 or TRBV12-4 and TRBJ1-3; D call uncertain. V lost 6 bases and J lost 0, with 18 bases in between. This CDR3 is built from 17 residues. The CDR3 bases are TGTGCCAGCAGCATGGGAGGGCGGTTGACCTCTGGAAACACCATATATTTT. This encodes CASSMGGRLTSGNTIYF.